This record looks at one T cell receptor (beta chain) sequence and its context. No cognate antigen has been identified for it. There are no base qualities to consult, and no much larger clone falls within one base. These data are taken from a study of blood T cell repertoires in COVID-19 (dated by TCRdb to the early 2020s). With regard to the full study: Samples from collaborators originated in the United States, Italy and Spain and spanned both the acute and convalescent phases of COVID-19. The prospective study material was composed of cDNA or gDNA derived from T cells, B-cell-depleted T cells, or PBMCs. Deeply sampled blood TCRbeta repertoires from subjects exposed to, actively infected with, or recovered from COVID-19 were included in the dataset. The repertoires were released in a freely available public database meant as a resource for research on the immune response to SARS-CoV-2. Samples were obtained from the ongoing ImmuneRACE study (first 160 participants) and from about 1,300 subjects provided by 6 global collaborators. Nearly every sample came with metadata listing a de-identified subject ID, COVID-19 status, age in years and sex. Where HLA class I and class II types were available, the types were taken from metadata supplied by the sample provider, not from assay-based typing.

According to the germline V gene, CDR1 reads SNHLY and CDR2 reads FYNNEI. The V end gives up 7 bases and the J end 9 bases, leaving 17 bases in the junction not matched to a gene. Measured from the cysteine to the phenylalanine, the CDR3 is 16 residues long. Just CDR3 DNA is preserved here, 48 bases in frame from base 1. The immunoSEQ Assay, a bias-controlled multiplex PCR, was used to amplify TCRbeta CDR3 regions from genomic DNA. The study's processing was this. The number of nucleated cells in each sample was estimated by amplification of reference gene primers within the assay. To quantify the absolute abundance of each unique TCRbeta CDR3 rearrangement, sequence reads were collapsed and filtered. For each sample, productive Simpson clonality was calculated by taking the square root of Simpson's diversity index across productive rearrangements. TCRdb's version of the immuneACCESS table is confined to in-frame rearrangements and falls short of the full clone set. An unresolved V gene accounts for under half of the shortfall where checked; the remainder is of unknown origin. The V and J calls and clone size were taken over from that table, and D and trimming were inferred from the DNA. The sample includes 170,000 or so clones, with approximately 79% observed a single time. The ten largest make up roughly 28% of the sample.

Each collaborating institution followed its own protocols to collect whole blood in K2EDTA tubes. For TCRbeta analysis, collaborators shipped samples as frozen whole blood, isolated PBMCs, or DNA extracted from either of those sample types. Broad study findings and their caveats: How much clinical and demographic metadata was included differed by source and by participant, and the metadata was provided uncurated.

Sequencing input: peripheral blood. Recombination connected TRBV2 to TRBJ2-3; 9 of the junction bases match TRBD1. This clonotype was sampled from a woman between 70 and 85 years old with acute or convalescent COVID-19. The DNA sequence is given as TGTGCCAGCACGAGAGGACACCCTACGACAGGGGGGACGCAGTATTTT. Its product reads: CASTRGHPTTGGTQYF. With the portions outside the CDR3 filled from the reference TRBV2 and TRBJ2-3 genes, the complete variable region becomes EPEVTQTPSHQVTQMGQEVILRCVPISNHLYFYWYRQILGQKVEFLVSFYNNEISEKSEIFDDQFSVERPDGSNFTLKIRSTKLEDSAMYFCASTRGHPTTGGTQYFGPGTRLTVL.